The clone carrying this TCR beta chain occurred a few times. The assay was immunoSEQ multiplex PCR, and TCRdb's table has in-frame clones only and misses some. The sample includes about 170,000 clones, under 90% seen only once; the top ten take approximately 2%. These data belong to a study of blood T cell repertoires in COVID-19. Germline values: CDR1 SGDLS, CDR2 YYNGEE. The CDR3 sequence is 16 residues long. V was clipped by 2 bases and J by 0 bases; unmatched bases: 2. This clonotype was sampled from a woman older than 75 with acute or convalescent COVID-19. The J gene is TRBJ2-5, the V gene TRBV9, with 12 bases identical to TRBD1. Material for sequencing was peripheral blood. CDR3 bases: TGTGCCAGCAGCGTGGGGGACAGGGGGCACCAAGAGACCCAGTACTTC. It codes for CASSVGDRGHQETQYF.